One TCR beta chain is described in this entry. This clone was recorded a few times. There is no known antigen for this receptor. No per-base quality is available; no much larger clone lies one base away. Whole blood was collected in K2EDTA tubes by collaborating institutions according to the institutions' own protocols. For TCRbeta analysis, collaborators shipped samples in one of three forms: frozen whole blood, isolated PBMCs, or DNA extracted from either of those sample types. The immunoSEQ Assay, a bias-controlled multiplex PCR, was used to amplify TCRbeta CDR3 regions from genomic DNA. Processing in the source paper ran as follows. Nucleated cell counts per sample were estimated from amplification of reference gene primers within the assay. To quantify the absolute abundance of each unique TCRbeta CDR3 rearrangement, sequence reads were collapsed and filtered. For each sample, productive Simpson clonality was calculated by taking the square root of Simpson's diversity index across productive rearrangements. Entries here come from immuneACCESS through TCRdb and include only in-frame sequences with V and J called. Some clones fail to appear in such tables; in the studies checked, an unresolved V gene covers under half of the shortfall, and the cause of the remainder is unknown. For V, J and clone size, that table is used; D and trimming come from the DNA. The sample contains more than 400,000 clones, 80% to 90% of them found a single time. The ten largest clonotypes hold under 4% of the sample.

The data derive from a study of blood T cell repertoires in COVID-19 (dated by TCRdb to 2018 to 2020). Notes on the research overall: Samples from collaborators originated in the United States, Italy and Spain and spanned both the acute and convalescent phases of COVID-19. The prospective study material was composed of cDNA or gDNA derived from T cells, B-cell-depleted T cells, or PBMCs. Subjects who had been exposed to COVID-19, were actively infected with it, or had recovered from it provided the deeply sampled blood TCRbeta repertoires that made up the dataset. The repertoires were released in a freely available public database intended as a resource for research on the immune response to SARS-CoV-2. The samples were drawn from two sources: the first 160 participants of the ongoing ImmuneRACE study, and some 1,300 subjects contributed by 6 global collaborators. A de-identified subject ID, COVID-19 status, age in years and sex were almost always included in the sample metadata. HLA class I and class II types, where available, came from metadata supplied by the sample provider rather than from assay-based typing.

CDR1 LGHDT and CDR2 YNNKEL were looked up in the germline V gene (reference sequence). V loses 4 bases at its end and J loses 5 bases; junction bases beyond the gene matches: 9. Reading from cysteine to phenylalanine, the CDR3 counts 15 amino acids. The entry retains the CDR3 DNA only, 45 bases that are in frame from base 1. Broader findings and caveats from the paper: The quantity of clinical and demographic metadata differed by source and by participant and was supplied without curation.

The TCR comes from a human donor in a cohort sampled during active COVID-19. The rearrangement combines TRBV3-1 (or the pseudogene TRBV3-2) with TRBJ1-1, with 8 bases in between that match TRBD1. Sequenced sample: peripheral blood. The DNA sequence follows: TGTGCCAGCAGCCGATCGACAGGGGCTCTAACTGAAGCTTTCTTT. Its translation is CASSRSTGALTEAFF.